Listed here are 9 T cell receptor beta chains from one sample, sequenced in a study of T cells in Graves' hyperthyroidism and ophthalmopathy. Regions amplified from RNA transcripts were the TCR beta CDR3 regions. The TCR CDR3 was amplified in a first-round RT-PCR using the HTBI primer set. Each CDR3 protein gets one entry after TCRdb re-called the multiplex PCR reads with MiXCR. The sample includes under 350,000 distinct CDR3 sequences, about a sixth seen only once; the top ten take roughly 50%. Sequencing used blood. The receptors come from a woman aged 55-75 years with Graves' ophthalmopathy.

In this sample, this clonotype turned up many times. This rearrangement joins TRBV20-1 to TRBJ2-5; D is uncertain. The CDR3 has 12 residues. Between the trimmed V and J ends, which lost 3 bases and 5 bases, there was a span of 10 bases. Germline CDR1 and CDR2: DFQATT and SNEGSKA (reference sequence). The CDR3 DNA sequence: TGCAGTGCTAGCAGTGTTGCGGAGACCCAGTACTTC. This translates into CSASSVAETQYF.

There are many counts of this clonotype. The V call is TRBV7-2, the J call TRBJ1-2; maybe TRBD1 (6 bases). The V and J ends lost 2 bases and 5 bases respectively, with 12 bases between them. CDR3 length equals 14 residues. Germline-derived CDR1 and CDR2 are SGHTA and FQGNSA. The CDR3 loop reads CASSLQGTAYGYTF. CDR3 in DNA: TGTGCCAGCAGCTTACAGGGGACGGCTTATGGCTACACCTTC.

As regards this clonotype: At one of its ends the junction is not consistent with the germline gene, which may arise from a read error. The rearrangement links TRBV12-3 or TRBV12-4 to TRBJ1-2; no clear D gene. This CDR3 region has 15 residues. The CDR3 DNA reads TGTGCCGGCAGCCCGGGAAGGCGGACTAACTATGGCTACACCTTC. This codes for CAGSPGRRTNYGYTF.

The chain recombines TRBV19 with TRBJ1-1, with TRBD1 as a possible D gene (6 bases). Germline assignment: CDR1 LNHDA and CDR2 SQIVND (reference sequence). The CDR3 is 13 amino acids. V gave up 5 bases and J gave up 11 bases, with 18 bases separating them. Here the CDR3 reads CASSSREGVKAFF. The CDR3 nucleotides read TGTGCCAGTAGTTCCCGGGAGGGGGTAAAGGCTTTCTTT.

On this clonotype itself: A read error may produce the germline difference seen at one junction end. DNA for the CDR3: TGTGCCAGCAGCCGGGTGGGACTTCCAGAGTCCCAGTACTTC. This codes for CASSRVGLPESQYF. The chain joins TRBV7-7 to TRBJ2-5; possibly TRBD2 for D (6 bases). CDR3 length equals 14 residues. Per the germline V gene, CDR1 is SSHAT and CDR2 is FNYEAQ (reference sequence). Filled out from reference TRBV7-7 and TRBJ2-5, the complete variable domain reads GAGVSQSPRYKVTKRGQDVTLRCDPISSHATLYWYQQALGQGPEFLTYFNYEAQPDKSGLPSDRFSAERPEGSISTLTIQRTEQRDSAMYRCASSRVGLPESQYFGPGTRLLVL.

The sample holds many counts of this clonotype. The gene calls are TRBV3-1 and TRBJ2-1; TRBD2 matches at 8 bases. CDR3 size: 15 residues. The junction had 3 bases not matched to a gene; V was cut back by 4 bases and J by 1 base. The germline CDR1 and CDR2 sequences are LGHDT and YNNKEL (reference sequence). This CDR3 is CASSLGLASYNEQFF. The DNA for the CDR3 is TGTGCCAGCAGCCTAGGACTAGCTTCCTACAATGAGCAGTTCTTC.

This chain links TRBV25-1 with TRBJ1-3, with TRBD1 matching 7 bases. Losses at the gene ends were 7 bases for V and 3 bases for J; bases not matched to a gene: 6. The CDR3 sequence is 14 residues long. The germline CDR1 and CDR2 sequences are MGHDK and SYGVNS. The CDR3 sequence is CASIQTGFGNTIYF. The CDR3 bases are TGTGCCAGCATCCAGACAGGGTTTGGAAACACCATATATTTT.

In this sample, this clonotype turned up a few times. V is TRBV20-1 and J is TRBJ1-6; D might be TRBD1 (5 bases). The CDR3 loop spans 16 amino acids. Germline V gives CDR1 DFQATT, CDR2 SNEGSKA (reference sequence). V lost 5 bases to trimming and J lost 0 bases, with 14 bases between them. The CDR3 DNA reads TGCAGTGCTTTAAACTCAGGGAGCTCCTATAATTCACCCCTCCACTTT. This encodes CSALNSGSSYNSPLHF.

This sequence joins TRBV4-2 and TRBJ2-5, with D perhaps TRBD2 (6 bases). The CDR3 length is 14 residues. Germline V gene data show CDR1 as LGHNA and CDR2 as YNFKEQ. The V end lost 4 bases, the J end lost 5 bases, and 14 bases lay between the germline ends. CDR3 DNA: TGTGCCAGCAGCCCCCCGGGGGAGTGGGAGACCCAGTACTTC. Translating it yields CASSPPGEWETQYF.